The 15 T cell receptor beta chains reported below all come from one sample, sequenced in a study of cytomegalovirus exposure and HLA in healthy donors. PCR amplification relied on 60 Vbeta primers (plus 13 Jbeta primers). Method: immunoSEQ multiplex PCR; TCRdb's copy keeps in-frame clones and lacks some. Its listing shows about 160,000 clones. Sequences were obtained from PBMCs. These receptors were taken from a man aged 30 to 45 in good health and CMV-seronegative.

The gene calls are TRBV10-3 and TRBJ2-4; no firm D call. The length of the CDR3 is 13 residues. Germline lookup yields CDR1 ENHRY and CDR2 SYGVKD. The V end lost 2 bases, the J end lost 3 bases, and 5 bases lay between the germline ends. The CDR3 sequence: CAISEGSKNIQYF. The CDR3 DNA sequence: TGTGCCATCAGTGAGGGCAGCAAAAACATTCAGTACTTC.

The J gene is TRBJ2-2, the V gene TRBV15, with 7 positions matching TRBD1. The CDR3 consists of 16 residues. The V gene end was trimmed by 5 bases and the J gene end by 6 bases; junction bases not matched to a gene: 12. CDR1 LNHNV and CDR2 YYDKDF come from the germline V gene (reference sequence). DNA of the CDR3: TGTGCCACCAGCGAAACCGGGACAGCTTCACCCGGGGAGCTGTTTTTT. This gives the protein CATSETGTASPGELFF.

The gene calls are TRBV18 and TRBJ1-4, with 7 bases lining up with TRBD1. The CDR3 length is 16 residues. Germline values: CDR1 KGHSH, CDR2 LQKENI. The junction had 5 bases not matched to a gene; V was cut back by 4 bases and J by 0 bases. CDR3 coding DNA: TGTGCCAGCTCACGAGGGACAGCTACAACTAATGAAAAACTGTTTTTT. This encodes CASSRGTATTNEKLFF. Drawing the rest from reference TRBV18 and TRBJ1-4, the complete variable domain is NAGVMQNPRHLVRRRGQEARLRCSPMKGHSHVYWYRQLPEEGLKFMVYLQKENIIDESGMPKERFSAEFPKEGPSILRIQQVVRGDSAAYFCASSRGTATTNEKLFFGSGTQLSVL.

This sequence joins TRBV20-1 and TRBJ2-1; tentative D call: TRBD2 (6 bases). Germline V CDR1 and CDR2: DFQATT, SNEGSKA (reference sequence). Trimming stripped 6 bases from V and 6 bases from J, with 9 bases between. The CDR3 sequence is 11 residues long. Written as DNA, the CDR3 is TGCAGTGCGGGGACTTTCAATGAGCAGTTCTTC. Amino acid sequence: CSAGTFNEQFF.

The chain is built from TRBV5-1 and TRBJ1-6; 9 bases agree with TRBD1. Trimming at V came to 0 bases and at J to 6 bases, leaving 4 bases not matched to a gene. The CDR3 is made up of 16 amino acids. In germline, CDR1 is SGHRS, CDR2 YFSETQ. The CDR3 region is CASSLDRGLFNSPLHF. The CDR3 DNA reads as TGCGCCAGCAGCTTGGACAGGGGGCTTTTTAATTCACCCCTCCACTTT.

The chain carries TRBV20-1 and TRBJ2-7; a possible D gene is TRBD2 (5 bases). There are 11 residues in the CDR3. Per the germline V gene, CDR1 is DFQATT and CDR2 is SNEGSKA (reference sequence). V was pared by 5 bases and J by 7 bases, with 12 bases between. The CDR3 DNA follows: TGCAGTGCTTTCTCGAGCGGAGAGCAGTACTTC. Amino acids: CSAFSSGEQYF.

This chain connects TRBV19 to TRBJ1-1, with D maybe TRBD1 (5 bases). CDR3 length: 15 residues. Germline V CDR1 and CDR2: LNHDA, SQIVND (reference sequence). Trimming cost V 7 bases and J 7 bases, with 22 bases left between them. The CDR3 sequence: CASKSGKGERGEAFF. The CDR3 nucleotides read TGTGCCAGTAAGTCGGGTAAAGGCGAAAGGGGTGAAGCTTTCTTT.

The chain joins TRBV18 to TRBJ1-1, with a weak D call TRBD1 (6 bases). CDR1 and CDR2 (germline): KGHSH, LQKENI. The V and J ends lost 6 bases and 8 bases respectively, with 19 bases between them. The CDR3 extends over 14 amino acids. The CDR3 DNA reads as TGTGCCAGCTCCTCGGCACAGGGTGCCGGGGAAGCTTTCTTT. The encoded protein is CASSSAQGAGEAFF.

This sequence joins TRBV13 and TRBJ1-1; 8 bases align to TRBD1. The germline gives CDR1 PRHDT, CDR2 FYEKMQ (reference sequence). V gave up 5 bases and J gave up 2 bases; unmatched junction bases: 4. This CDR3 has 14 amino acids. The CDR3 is CASSTDRGNTEAFF. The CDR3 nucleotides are TGTGCCAGCAGCACCGACAGGGGCAACACTGAAGCTTTCTTT.

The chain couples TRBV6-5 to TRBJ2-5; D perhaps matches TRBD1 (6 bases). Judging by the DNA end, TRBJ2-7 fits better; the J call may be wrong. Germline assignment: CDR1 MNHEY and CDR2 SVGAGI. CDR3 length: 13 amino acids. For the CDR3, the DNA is TGTGCCAGCCAGGGGACGGGGCGATACGAGCAGTACTTC. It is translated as CASQGTGRYEQYF.

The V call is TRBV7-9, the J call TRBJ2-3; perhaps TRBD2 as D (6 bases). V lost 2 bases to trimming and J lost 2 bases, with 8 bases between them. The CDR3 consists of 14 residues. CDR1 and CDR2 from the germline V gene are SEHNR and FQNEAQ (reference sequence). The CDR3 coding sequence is TGTGCCAGCAGCTTATCACTAGCCACAGATACGCAGTATTTT. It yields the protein CASSLSLATDTQYF.

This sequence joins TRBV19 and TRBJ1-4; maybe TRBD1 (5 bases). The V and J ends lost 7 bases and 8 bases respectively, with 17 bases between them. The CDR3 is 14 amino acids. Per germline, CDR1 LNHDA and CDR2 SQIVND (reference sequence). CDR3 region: CASKIGGGGEKLFF. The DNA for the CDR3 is TGTGCCAGTAAGATCGGGGGAGGAGGAGAAAAACTGTTTTTT.

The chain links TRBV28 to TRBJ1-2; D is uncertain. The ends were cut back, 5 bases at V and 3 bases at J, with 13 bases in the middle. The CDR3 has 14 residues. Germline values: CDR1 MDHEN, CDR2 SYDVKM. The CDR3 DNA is TGTGCCAGCAGTCGAGGGAGGCAGCACTATGGCTACACCTTC. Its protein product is CASSRGRQHYGYTF.

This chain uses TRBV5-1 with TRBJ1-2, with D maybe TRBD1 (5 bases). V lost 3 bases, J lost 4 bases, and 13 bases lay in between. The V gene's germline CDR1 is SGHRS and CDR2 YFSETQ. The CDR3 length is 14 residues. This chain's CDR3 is CASSSTQGTYGYTF. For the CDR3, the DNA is TGCGCCAGCAGCTCCACCCAGGGTACCTATGGCTACACCTTC.

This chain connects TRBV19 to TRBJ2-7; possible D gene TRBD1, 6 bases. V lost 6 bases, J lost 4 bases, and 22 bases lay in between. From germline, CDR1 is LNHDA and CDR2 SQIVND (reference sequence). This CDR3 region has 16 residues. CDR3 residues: CASSSPWGPGLYEQYF. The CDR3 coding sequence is TGTGCCAGTAGCTCCCCGTGGGGGCCTGGGCTGTACGAGCAGTACTTC.